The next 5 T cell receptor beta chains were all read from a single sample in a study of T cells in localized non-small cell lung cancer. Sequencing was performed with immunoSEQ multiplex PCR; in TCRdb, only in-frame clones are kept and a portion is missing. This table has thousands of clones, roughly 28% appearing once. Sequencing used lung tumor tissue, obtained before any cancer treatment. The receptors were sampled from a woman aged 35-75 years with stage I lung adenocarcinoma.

CDR3 sequence: CASSLFSGSYEQYF. CDR3 nucleotides: TGTGCCAGCAGTTTATTTAGCGGGAGCTACGAGCAGTACTTC. The chain recombines TRBV28 with TRBJ2-7; TRBD2 agrees at 9 bases. Germline CDR1 and CDR2: MDHEN and SYDVKM. CDR3 length equals 14 residues. J was trimmed by 3 bases and V by 1 base; bases with no gene match: 1.

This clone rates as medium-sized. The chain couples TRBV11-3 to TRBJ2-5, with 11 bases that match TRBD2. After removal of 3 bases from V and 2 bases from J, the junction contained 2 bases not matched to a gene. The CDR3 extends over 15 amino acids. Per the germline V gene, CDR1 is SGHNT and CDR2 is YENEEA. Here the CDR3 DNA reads TGTGCCAGCAGCTTCCGACTAGCGGGACAAGAGACCCAGTACTTC. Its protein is CASSFRLAGQETQYF.

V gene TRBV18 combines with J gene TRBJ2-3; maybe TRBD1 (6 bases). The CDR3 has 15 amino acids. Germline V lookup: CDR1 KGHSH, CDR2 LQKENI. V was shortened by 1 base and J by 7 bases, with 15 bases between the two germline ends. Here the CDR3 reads CASSPLDNRVNTQYF. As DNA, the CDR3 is TGTGCCAGCTCACCACTAGACAACAGGGTGAATACGCAGTATTTT.

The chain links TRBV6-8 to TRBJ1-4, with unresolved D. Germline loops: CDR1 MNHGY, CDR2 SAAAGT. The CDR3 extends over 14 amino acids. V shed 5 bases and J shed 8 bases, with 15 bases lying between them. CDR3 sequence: CASSPDPKGEKLFF. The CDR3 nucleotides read TGTGCCAGCAGTCCCGACCCCAAGGGCGAAAAACTGTTTTTT.

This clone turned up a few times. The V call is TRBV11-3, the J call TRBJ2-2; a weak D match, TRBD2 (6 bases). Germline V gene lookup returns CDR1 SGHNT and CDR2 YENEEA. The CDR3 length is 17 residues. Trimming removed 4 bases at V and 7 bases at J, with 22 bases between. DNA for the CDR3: TGTGCCAGCAGCTCGGGGGTGGGAGCCACGAAGAACGGGGAGCTGTTTTTT. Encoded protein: CASSSGVGATKNGELFF. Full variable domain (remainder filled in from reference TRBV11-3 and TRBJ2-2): EAGVVQSPRYKIIEKKQPVAFWCNPISGHNTLYWYLQNLGQGPELLIRYENEEAVDDSQLPKDRFSAERLKGVDSTLKIQPAELGDSAVYLCASSSGVGATKNGELFFGEGSRLTVL.